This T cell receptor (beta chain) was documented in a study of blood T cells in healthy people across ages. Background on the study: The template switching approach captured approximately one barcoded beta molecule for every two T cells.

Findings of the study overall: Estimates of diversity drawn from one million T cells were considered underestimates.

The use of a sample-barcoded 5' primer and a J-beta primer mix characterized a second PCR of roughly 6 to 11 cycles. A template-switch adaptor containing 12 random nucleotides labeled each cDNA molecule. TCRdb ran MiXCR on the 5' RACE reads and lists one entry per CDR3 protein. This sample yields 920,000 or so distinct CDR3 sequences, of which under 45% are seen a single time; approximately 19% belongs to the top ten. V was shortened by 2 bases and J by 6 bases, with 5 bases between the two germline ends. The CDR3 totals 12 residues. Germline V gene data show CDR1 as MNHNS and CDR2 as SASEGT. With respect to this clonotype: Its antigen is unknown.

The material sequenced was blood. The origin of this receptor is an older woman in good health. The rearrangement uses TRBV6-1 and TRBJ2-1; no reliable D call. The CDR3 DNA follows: TGTGCCAGCAGTGAAATCAGCAATGAGCAGTTCTTC. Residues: CASSEISNEQFF.